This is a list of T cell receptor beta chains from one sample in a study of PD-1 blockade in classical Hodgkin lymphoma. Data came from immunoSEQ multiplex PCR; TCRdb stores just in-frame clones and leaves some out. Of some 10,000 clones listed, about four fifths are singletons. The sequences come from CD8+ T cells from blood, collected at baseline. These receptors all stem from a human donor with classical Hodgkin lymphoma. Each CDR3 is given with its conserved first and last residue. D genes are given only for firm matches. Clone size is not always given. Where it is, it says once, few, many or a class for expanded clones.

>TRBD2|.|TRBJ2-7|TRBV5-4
CASSQEDGDSGSLYEQYF
TGTGCCAGCAGCCAAGAAGATGGGGATAGCGGGAGTTTGTACGAGCAGTACTTC
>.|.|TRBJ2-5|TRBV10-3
CASSSWGPQETQYF
TGTGCCAGCAGCTCCTGGGGGCCCCAAGAGACCCAGTACTTC
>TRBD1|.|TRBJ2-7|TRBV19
CASSPPGQRAYEQYF
TGTGCCAGTAGTCCTCCGGGACAGCGAGCCTACGAGCAGTACTTC
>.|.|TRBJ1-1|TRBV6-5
CASSYLANTEAFF
TGTGCCAGCAGTTACTTGGCGAACACTGAAGCTTTCTTT
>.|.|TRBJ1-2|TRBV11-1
CASSPLYGYTF
TGTGCCAGCAGCCCCCTATATGGCTACACCTTC
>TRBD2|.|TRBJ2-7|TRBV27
CASSPMGTSWDEQYF
TGTGCCAGCAGCCCCATGGGGACTAGCTGGGACGAGCAGTACTTC
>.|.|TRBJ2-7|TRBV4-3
CASSETDAGSYEQYF
TGCGCCAGCAGCGAGACGGATGCAGGTTCCTACGAGCAGTACTTC
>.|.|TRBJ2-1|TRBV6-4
CASSDDPLNNEQFF
TGTGCCAGCAGTGACGACCCCTTAAACAATGAGCAGTTCTTC
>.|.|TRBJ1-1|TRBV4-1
CASSQDRTSGTEAFF
TGCGCCAGCAGCCAAGATCGGACATCTGGCACTGAAGCTTTCTTT
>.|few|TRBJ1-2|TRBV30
CAWSWDRQRDGYTF
TGTGCCTGGAGTTGGGACCGGCAACGGGACGGCTACACCTTC